The T cell receptor (beta chain) described here comes from a study of human T cells and chemical hapten exposure. Time point specified: patch test 1, 2 weeks after DPC sensitization. Treatment specified: therapeutic diphenylcyclopropenone sensitization with weekly scalp DPC. Alopecia patients between 18 and 70 years old and suitable for DPC were used as donors. V was trimmed by 2 bases and J by 3 bases, leaving 13 bases between them. Germline CDR1 reads LGHNA; CDR2 reads YSLEER. The CDR3 runs 15 residues. TCRdb reprocessed the RACE reads via MiXCR and lists one record per CDR3 protein. There are 180,000 or so distinct CDR3 sequences in the sample; approximately 14% occur only once, and about 1.7% lies in the top ten.

This specimen consisted of whole blood, obtained in connection with sensitization to the hapten diphenylcyclopropenone (DPC). This chain joins TRBV4-3 and TRBJ1-2, with D perhaps matching TRBD1 (5 bases). The receptor was isolated from a woman aged 25 to 45 with alopecia areata. Some clones in this sample may be carry-over from other donors' samples. CDR3 sequence: CASSQRGRSDYGYTF. CDR3 DNA: TGCGCCAGCAGCCAAAGGGGACGTTCGGACTATGGCTACACCTTC.